These T cell receptor beta chains were read from a single sample in a study of cytomegalovirus exposure and HLA in healthy donors. The protocol was immunoSEQ multiplex PCR, while the TCRdb copy is restricted to in-frame clones and leaves out a portion. This table has 150,000 to 200,000 clones, around three quarters appearing once. The sequenced sample was PBMCs. These receptors came from a man aged 45-65 years in good health and CMV-seropositive. Both conserved end residues are part of each CDR3. The D gene is left open where the match is weak. Only part of the rows carry a size: once, few, many, or a class if the clone is expanded.

clone_size j_call v_call d_call cdr3_aa cdr3_nt
few TRBJ2-1 TRBV6-1 TRBD2 CARTSGGSNNEQFF TGTGCCCGTACTAGCGGGGGCAGCAACAATGAGCAGTTCTTC
- TRBJ1-6 TRBV6-5 TRBD1 CASRTGTSPLHF TGTGCCAGCAGGACAGGGACTTCACCCCTCCACTTT
- TRBJ2-3 TRBV7-3 TRBD2 CASSFTSGGAGTDTQYF TGTGCCAGCAGCTTTACTAGCGGGGGGGCCGGGACAGATACGCAGTATTTT
few TRBJ1-5 TRBV4-1 - CASSHPTGNNNQPQHF TGCGCCAGCAGCCATCCCACAGGGAACAACAATCAGCCCCAGCATTTT
once TRBJ1-5 TRBV7-2 TRBD1 CASSQDRGLHKPQHF TGTGCCAGCAGCCAGGACAGGGGTCTCCATAAGCCCCAGCATTTT
- TRBJ1-2 TRBV19 TRBD1 CASSPQDRGRLYGYTF TGTGCCAGTAGCCCACAGGACAGGGGGCGCCTCTATGGCTACACCTTC
- TRBJ1-3 TRBV7-2 - CASSLSGTKEYTIYF TGTGCCAGCAGCCTCTCCGGGACAAAGGAGTACACCATATATTTT
- TRBJ2-1 TRBV4-3 TRBD2 CASSQDRGGPEQFF TGCGCCAGCAGCCAAGATCGGGGGGGGCCCGAGCAGTTCTTC
once TRBJ2-7 TRBV7-2 - CASSLQALGLGTTRYEQYF TGTGCCAGCAGCTTACAAGCGTTAGGACTCGGGACAACACGCTACGAGCAGTACTTC
few TRBJ2-3 TRBV5-6 - CASRVTQRASITDTQYF TGTGCCAGCAGGGTGACCCAGCGGGCGTCAATCACAGATACGCAGTATTTT
- TRBJ1-3 TRBV7-9 - CASSLLRQSGSGNTIYF TGTGCCAGCAGCCTCCTTAGGCAGTCGGGTTCTGGAAACACCATATATTTT
- TRBJ1-2 TRBV4-1 - CASSSGIGVEYTF TGCGCCAGCAGCTCAGGCATAGGGGTGGAGTACACCTTC
- TRBJ2-5 TRBV5-4 TRBD1 CASSLLGAGGRQETQYF TGTGCCAGCAGCTTGCTGGGCGCAGGGGGCAGGCAAGAGACCCAGTACTTC
- TRBJ1-5 TRBV4-1 - CASSQGTQGPVSSNQPQHF TGCGCCAGCAGCCAAGGTACTCAGGGGCCGGTCTCTAGCAATCAGCCCCAGCATTTT
- TRBJ1-2 TRBV7-2 - CASSLGAGRFYGYTF TGTGCCAGCAGCTTAGGGGCAGGGCGGTTCTATGGCTACACCTTC
- TRBJ2-3 TRBV28 - CASQRLQLTDTQYF TGTGCCAGCCAGCGGCTCCAACTTACAGATACGCAGTATTTT
once TRBJ2-5 TRBV11-3 - CASSLGATGQETQYF TGTGCCAGCAGCTTAGGGGCGACAGGCCAAGAGACCCAGTACTTC
once TRBJ1-2 TRBV7-2 - CASSQTTNYGYTF TGTGCCAGCAGCCAGACAACTAACTATGGCTACACCTTC
once TRBJ2-3 TRBV9 - CASSVGGGASTDTQYF TGTGCCAGCAGCGTAGGAGGAGGGGCTAGCACAGATACGCAGTATTTT
- TRBJ1-1 TRBV29-1 - CSVGSAGLNTEAFF TGCAGCGTTGGGTCGGCAGGTCTGAACACTGAAGCTTTCTTT
- TRBJ1-3 TRBV28 TRBD1 CASSISGQRFDTIYF TGTGCCAGCAGCATTTCGGGACAGCGCTTCGACACCATATATTTT
- TRBJ1-2 TRBV28 TRBD1 CASSPPGGSYGYTF TGTGCCAGCAGTCCTCCAGGGGGCTCCTATGGCTACACCTTC
- TRBJ1-5 TRBV29-1 - CSVAENSNQPQHF TGCAGCGTTGCTGAGAATAGCAATCAGCCCCAGCATTTT
few TRBJ2-7 TRBV21-1 - CASSKVGRTSGGEQYF TGTGCCAGCAGCAAAGTAGGTCGGACTAGCGGGGGCGAGCAGTACTTC
- TRBJ1-2 TRBV7-8 - CASSLSPVIQAKHYYGYTF TGTGCCAGCAGCTTGTCCCCCGTGATTCAGGCCAAACATTACTATGGCTACACCTTC
- TRBJ1-2 TRBV11-2 - CASSLDQGNYGYTF TGTGCCAGCAGCTTAGATCAGGGGAACTATGGCTACACCTTC
- TRBJ2-1 TRBV5-4 TRBD1 CASSTKIVRTGDEQFF TGTGCCAGCAGCACAAAAATCGTTAGGACAGGGGATGAGCAGTTCTTC
- TRBJ2-5 TRBV5-4 TRBD2 CASQGTSSPGETQYF TGTGCCAGCCAGGGGACTAGCTCCCCAGGGGAGACCCAGTACTTC